The sequence of this TCR beta chain was determined in a study of OX40 agonist ivuxolimab in advanced cancers. J was trimmed by 2 bases and V by 1 base; bases with no gene match: 5. Germline V gene sequence: CDR1 LNHNV, CDR2 YYDKDF (reference sequence). This CDR3 spans 16 amino acids. Profiling relied on immunoSEQ multiplex PCR, and the TCRdb table lists in-frame clones only, not all of them. The sample lists fewer than 70,000 clones, around 90% occurring once. Blood sampling was done at baseline, cycle 4 day 1, and cycle 7 day 1. The V call is TRBV15, the J call TRBJ1-2, with 9 bases fitting TRBD1. This TCR came from an adult with an advanced solid tumor such as melanoma, head and neck, liver or kidney cancer. The sequencing used CD4+ or CD8+ T cells sorted from blood, collected in a trial of the OX40 agonist ivuxolimab. Written as DNA, the CDR3 is TGTGCCACCAGCAGAGCAACAGGGGGCGCGAACTATGGCTACACCTTC. This sequence encodes CATSRATGGANYGYTF.